This T cell receptor (beta chain) was documented in a study of siplizumab effects on memory and regulatory T cells. Remarks on this clone: Its antigen remains unidentified.

TCRdb keeps only in-frame clones here, not all; method: immunoSEQ multiplex PCR. This sample has 100,000 or so clones, with about 95% found just once. The study's findings and limits: Of the proliferating CD4+ or CD8+ clones, roughly 80-95% lacked a naive or memory phenotype that could be assigned.

This CDR3 has 16 residues. Between the trimmed V and J ends, which lost 0 bases and 0 bases, there was a span of 11 bases. Germline CDR1 is SGHRS and CDR2 is YFSETQ. The specimen was non-Treg CD4+ T cells sorted from blood. The clonotype was recovered from a human donor in good health. The chain employs TRBV5-1 and TRBJ2-3; D gene uncertain. In DNA, the CDR3 is TGCGCCAGCAGCTTGGCCCCGACATCCAGCACAGATACGCAGTATTTT. Protein product: CASSLAPTSSTDTQYF.